This T cell receptor beta chain originates from a study of blood T cell repertoires in COVID-19. As for the study in general: The origin of the acute and convalescent COVID-19 samples was the United States, Italy and Spain. Sources were T cells, B-cell-depleted T cells, or PBMCs; the material itself was cDNA or gDNA.

In the original processing: Counts of nucleated cells, estimated from reference gene primer amplification, were obtained. The data were produced by immunoSEQ multiplex PCR, yet TCRdb's version contains in-frame clones alone and is incomplete. That table supplies the V and J calls and clone size; D and trimming were determined from the DNA. The sample carries a few hundred thousand clones, approximately 85% recorded once. The specimen sequenced was PBMCs or T cells enriched from blood (not recorded which). This TCR derives from a woman aged 50 to 60 who had recovered from COVID-19.

DNA for the CDR3: TGTGCCAGCAGCTTAAGTTACAGGGGGAGTAATTCACCCCTCCACTTT. Translating it yields CASSLSYRGSNSPLHF. The genes are TRBV7-2 and TRBJ1-6, with TRBD1 identical over 8 bases. V lost 2 bases, J lost 6 bases, and 6 bases stayed unmatched. This CDR3 has 16 residues. CDR1 is SGHTA, CDR2 FQGNSA, per germline.